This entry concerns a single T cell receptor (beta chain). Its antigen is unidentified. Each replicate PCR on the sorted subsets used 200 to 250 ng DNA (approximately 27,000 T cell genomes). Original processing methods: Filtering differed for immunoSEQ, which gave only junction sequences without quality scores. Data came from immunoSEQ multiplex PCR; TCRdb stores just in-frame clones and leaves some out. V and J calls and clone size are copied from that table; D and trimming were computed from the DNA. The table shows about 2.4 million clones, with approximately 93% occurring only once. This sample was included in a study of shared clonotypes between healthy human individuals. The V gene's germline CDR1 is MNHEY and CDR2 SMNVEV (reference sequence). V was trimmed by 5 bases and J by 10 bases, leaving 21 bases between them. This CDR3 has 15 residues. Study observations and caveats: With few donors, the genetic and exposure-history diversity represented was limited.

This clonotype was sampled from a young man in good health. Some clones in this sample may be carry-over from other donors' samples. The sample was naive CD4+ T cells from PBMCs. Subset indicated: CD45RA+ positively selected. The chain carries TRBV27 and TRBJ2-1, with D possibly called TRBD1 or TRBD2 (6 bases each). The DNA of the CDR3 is TGTGCCAGCAGTGATCTACTAGAGAGGGGGAGGGAGCAGTTCTTC. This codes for CASSDLLERGREQFF.